The 11 T cell receptor beta chains given below trace back to one sample, sequenced in a study of T cell repertoires in cytomegalovirus infection. TCRdb reprocessed the reads with MiXCR, giving one entry per CDR3 protein. The table records some 700,000 distinct CDR3 sequences, around a third of them present only once. These receptors have no identified antigens. The sample here was cultured PBMCs, taken from culture after CMV antigen stimulation. Receptors originate from a human donor in good health (CMV status not recorded). Some clones in this sample may be carry-over from other donors' samples.

This clonotype has a count of ten or more. The chain combines TRBV7-2 with TRBJ2-1; 8 positions match TRBD2. The CDR3 loop spans 18 amino acids. Germline trimming cut 1 base from V and 5 bases from J; bases unmatched to any gene: 13. Germline CDR1 reads SGHTA; CDR2 reads FQGNSA. For the CDR3, the DNA is TGTGCCAGCAGCTTAGGCGGCGTCTACGGGAGGGATAACAATGAGCAGTTCTTC. This gives the protein CASSLGGVYGRDNNEQFF.

The chain links TRBV5-1 to TRBJ2-3; maybe TRBD1 (6 bases). The CDR3 consists of 15 residues. CDR1 is SGHRS, CDR2 YFSETQ, per germline. V gave up 2 bases and J gave up 6 bases, with 16 bases separating them. The CDR3 DNA reads TGCGCCAGCAGCTTCGGACACAGGGATGTCGATACGCAGTATTTT. This encodes CASSFGHRDVDTQYF.

The sample holds a few counts of this clonotype. V gene TRBV2 combines with J gene TRBJ2-2; no definite D call. The CDR3 spans 15 residues. With 2 bases removed from V and 1 base from J, the gap between germline ends came to 8 bases. Per germline, CDR1 SNHLY and CDR2 FYNNEI. CDR3 sequence reads: CASSEFRMNTGELFF. The CDR3 coding sequence is TGTGCCAGCAGTGAATTCCGAATGAACACCGGGGAGCTGTTTTTT.

The V call is TRBV6-6, the J call TRBJ1-5; D is unclear. Trimming cost V 7 bases and J 0 bases, with 7 bases left between them. The CDR3 consists of 13 residues. CDR1 is MNHNY, CDR2 SVGAGI, per germline (reference sequence). CDR3 nucleotide sequence: TGTGCCAGCACTAGGTATAGCAATCAGCCCCAGCATTTT. Its translation is CASTRYSNQPQHF.

The table lists this clonotype with many counts. This sequence joins TRBV12-3 or TRBV12-4 and TRBJ1-5, with D possibly TRBD1 on 6 matching bases. The ends were cut back, 5 bases at V and 0 bases at J, with 11 bases in the middle. CDR3 length: 15 amino acids. CDR3 nucleotide sequence: TGTGCCAGCAGTCCCAGGGGTAATAGCAATCAGCCCCAGCATTTT. Translated, it gives CASSPRGNSNQPQHF.

Many counts were recorded for this clonotype. J is TRBJ1-3 and V is TRBV7-2, with a possible D match to TRBD1 (5 bases). This CDR3 comprises 16 residues. Trimming took off 4 bases at V and 0 bases at J, with 13 bases between the two ends. Germline V gene lookup returns CDR1 SGHTA and CDR2 FQGNSA. Written as DNA, the CDR3 is TGTGCCAGCAGCTCCCGCCCAGGGACCTCTGGAAACACCATATATTTT. Translation: CASSSRPGTSGNTIYF.

In this sample, this clonotype turned up many times. This chain connects TRBV28 to TRBJ2-6; D is undetermined. Germline CDR1 reads MDHEN; CDR2 reads SYDVKM. CDR3 length equals 14 residues. The ends were cut back, 6 bases at V and 0 bases at J, with 6 bases in the middle. This CDR3 reads CASSLTSGANVLTF. DNA for the CDR3: TGTGCCAGCAGCTTAACCTCTGGGGCCAACGTCCTGACTTTC.

The J gene is TRBJ2-1, the V gene TRBV6-4; D call uncertain. V dropped 2 bases and J dropped 6 bases, with 11 bases sitting between them. The length of the CDR3 is 14 residues. Germline V gene sequence: CDR1 MRHNA, CDR2 SNTAGT. CDR3 DNA sequence: TGTGCCAGCAGTGACGGTTGGCTTGGCAATGAGCAGTTCTTC. Protein product: CASSDGWLGNEQFF.

In the case of this clonotype: A much larger clone differs by one base, so this may be a read error. The chain has TRBV7-2 and TRBJ2-2; D call uncertain. The CDR3 runs 13 residues. From germline, CDR1 is SGHTA and CDR2 FQGNSA. Trimming cost V 6 bases and J 3 bases, with 8 bases left between them. DNA of the CDR3: TGTGCCAGCAGGGACCAATACACCGGGGAGCTGTTTTTT. It codes for CASRDQYTGELFF.

This clonotype was recorded a few times. This chain links TRBV10-3 with TRBJ2-3, with a possible D match to TRBD2 (6 bases). The germline V gene has CDR1 ENHRY and CDR2 SYGVKD. V lost 0 bases to trimming and J lost 2 bases, with 12 bases between them. The CDR3 is made up of 16 amino acids. Here the CDR3 DNA reads TGTGCCATCAGTGAGTCGGCGAGGACTAACACAGATACGCAGTATTTT. Protein sequence: CAISESARTNTDTQYF.

A few counts support this clonotype. V gene TRBV7-2 combines with J gene TRBJ1-5, with D tentatively TRBD1 (6 bases). Per the germline V gene, CDR1 is SGHTA and CDR2 is FQGNSA. Trimming cost V 5 bases and J 0 bases, with 11 bases left between them. This CDR3 is built from 15 residues. For the CDR3, the DNA is TGTGCCAGCAGCCGGGACATTAATAGCAATCAGCCCCAGCATTTT. Its translation: CASSRDINSNQPQHF. The entire variable domain, with the rest obtained from reference TRBV7-2 and TRBJ1-5, is as follows: GAGVSQSPSNKVTEKGKDVELRCDPISGHTALYWYRQSLGQGLEFLIYFQGNSAPDKSGLPSDRFSAERTGGSVSTLTIQRTQQEDSAVYLCASSRDINSNQPQHFGDGTRLSIL.